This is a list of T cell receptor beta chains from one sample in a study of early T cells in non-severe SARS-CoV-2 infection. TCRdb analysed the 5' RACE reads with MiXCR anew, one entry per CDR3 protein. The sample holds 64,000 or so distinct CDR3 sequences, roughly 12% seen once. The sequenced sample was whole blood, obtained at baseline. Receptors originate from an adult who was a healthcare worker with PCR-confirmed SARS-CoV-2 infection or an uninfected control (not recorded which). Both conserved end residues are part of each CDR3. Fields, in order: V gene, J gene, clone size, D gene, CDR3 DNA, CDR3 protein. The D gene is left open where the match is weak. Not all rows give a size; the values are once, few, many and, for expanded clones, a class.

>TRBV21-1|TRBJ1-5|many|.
TGTGCCAGCAGCAATGGGGGTACTCAGCCCCAGCATTTT
CASSNGGTQPQHF
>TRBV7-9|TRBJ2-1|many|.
TGTGCCAGCAGGCCAGACTTAGATGAGCAGTTCTTC
CASRPDLDEQFF
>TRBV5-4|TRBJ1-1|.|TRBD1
TGTGCCAGCAGCTTGCGAGGGGGCGCGGAAGCTTTCTTT
CASSLRGGAEAFF
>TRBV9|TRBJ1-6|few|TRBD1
TGTGCCAGCAGCCCCCATGGGACAGGTAGTCTAAATTCACCCCTCCACTTT
CASSPHGTGSLNSPLHF
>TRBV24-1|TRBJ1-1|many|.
TGTGCCACCAGTGATTTCTTGGCGAACACTGAAGCTTTCTTT
CATSDFLANTEAFF
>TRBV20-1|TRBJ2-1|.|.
TGCAGTGCTCCCGACGGCGAGAGCTCCTACAATGAGCAGTTCTTC
CSAPDGESSYNEQFF
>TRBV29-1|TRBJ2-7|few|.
TGCAGCGCTAAAGCAGCCTACGAGCAGTACTTC
CSAKAAYEQYF
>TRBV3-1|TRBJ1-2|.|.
TGTGCCAGCAGCCAAGCAGGATCGGAAGGCTACACCTTC
CASSQAGSEGYTF
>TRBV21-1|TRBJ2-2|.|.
TGTGCCAGCAGTCCCGGACTAGCGGGAGATACCGGGGAGCTGTTTTTT
CASSPGLAGDTGELFF
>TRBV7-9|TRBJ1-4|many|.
TGTGCCAGCAGCCAACTAGGACAGATCGATGAAAAACTGTTTTTT
CASSQLGQIDEKLFF
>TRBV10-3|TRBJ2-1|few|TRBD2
TGTGCCATCAGGACCAGCGGGGGTGAGCAGTTCTTC
CAIRTSGGEQFF
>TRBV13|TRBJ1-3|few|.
TGTGCCAGCAGAGAACAGATAGACTCTGGAAACACCATATATTTT
CASREQIDSGNTIYF
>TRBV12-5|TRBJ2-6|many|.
TGTGCTAGTGGTTTGGTTAACAAACACTCTGGGGCCAACGTCCTGACTTTC
CASGLVNKHSGANVLTF
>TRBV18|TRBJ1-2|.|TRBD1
TGTGCCAGCTCACCACAGGTGACAGGGATCGACTATGGCTACACCTTC
CASSPQVTGIDYGYTF
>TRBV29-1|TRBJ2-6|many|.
TGCAGCTCGACGTACTCTGGGGCCAACGTCCTGACTTTC
CSSTYSGANVLTF
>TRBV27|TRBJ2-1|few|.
TGTGCCAGCAGTGCCGGGGATACCTACAATGAGCAGTTCTTC
CASSAGDTYNEQFF
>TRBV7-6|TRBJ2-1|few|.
TGTGCCAGCAGCCTCCGCCCCGGGACCCTTCCACCCGATGAGCAGTTCTTC
CASSLRPGTLPPDEQFF
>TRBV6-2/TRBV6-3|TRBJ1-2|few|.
TGTGCCAGCAGTTACGTCTCGAGACGGGGTGATGGCTACACCTTC
CASSYVSRRGDGYTF
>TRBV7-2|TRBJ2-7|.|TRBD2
TGTGCCAGCAGCTTAATTGGTCGGGAGGGCCTGGAGTACGAGCAGTACTTC
CASSLIGREGLEYEQYF
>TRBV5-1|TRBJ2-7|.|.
TGCGCCAGCAGATTGACCGATTCCTACGAGCAGTACTTC
CASRLTDSYEQYF
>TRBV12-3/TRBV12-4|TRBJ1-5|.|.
TGTGCCAGCAGTTTCGGTGGGGGGCCCGATCAGCCCCAGCATTTT
CASSFGGGPDQPQHF
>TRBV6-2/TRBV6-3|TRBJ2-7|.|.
TGTGCCAGCAGTTACGGGGATTTTAGGTACGAGCAGTACTTC
CASSYGDFRYEQYF
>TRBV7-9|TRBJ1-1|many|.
TGTGCCAGCAGCTTAGATCAGGGCACTGAAGCTTTCTTT
CASSLDQGTEAFF
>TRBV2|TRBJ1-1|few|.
TGTGCCAGCAGTGAATACAGGGTACCGGACACTGAAGCTTTCTTT
CASSEYRVPDTEAFF
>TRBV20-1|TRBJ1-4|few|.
TGCAGTGCTGTGGGGGGTGACGCTGCAACTAATGAAAAACTGTTTTTT
CSAVGGDAATNEKLFF
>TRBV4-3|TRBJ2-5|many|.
TGCGCCAGCAGCCAAGGGGTACTCCCCCAAGAGACCCAGTACTTC
CASSQGVLPQETQYF
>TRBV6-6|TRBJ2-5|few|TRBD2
TGTGCCAGCAGTTACTCGCGAGCGGGAGGGCCTCGGGAGACCCAGTACTTC
CASSYSRAGGPRETQYF
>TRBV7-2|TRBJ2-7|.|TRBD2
TGTGCCAGCAGATCCCGGACTAGCGGTTCCTACGAGCAGTACTTC
CASRSRTSGSYEQYF
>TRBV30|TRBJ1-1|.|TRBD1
TGTGCCTGGCGGATCGGGACAGGAGTGTTCGCTTTCTTT
CAWRIGTGVFAFF
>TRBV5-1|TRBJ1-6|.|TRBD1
TGCGCCAGCAGCAACACGGGACAGGGGGTAAATTCACCCCTCCACTTT
CASSNTGQGVNSPLHF
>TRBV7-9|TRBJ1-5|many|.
TGTGCCAGCAGCCCCACGGGACATCGAGGAGGTCCCCAGCATTTT
CASSPTGHRGGPQHF
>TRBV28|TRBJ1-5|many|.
TGTGCCAGCAGTTGGGACGGCATCCAGCCCCAGCATTTT
CASSWDGIQPQHF
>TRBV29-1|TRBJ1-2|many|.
TGCAGCGTTGAAGGGGACTATGGCTACACCTTC
CSVEGDYGYTF
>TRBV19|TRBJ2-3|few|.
TGTGCCAGTAGTATCATCGGCGGGACCCCGGCAGATACGCAGTATTTT
CASSIIGGTPADTQYF
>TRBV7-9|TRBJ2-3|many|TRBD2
TGTGCCAGTACCCCTAGCGGGAGGTACGGCACAGATACGCAGTATTTT
CASTPSGRYGTDTQYF
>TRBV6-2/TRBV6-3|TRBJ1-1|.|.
TGTGCCAGCAGCTGGACAGTGAACACTGAAGCTTTCTTT
CASSWTVNTEAFF
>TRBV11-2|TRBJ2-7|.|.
TGTGCCAGCAGCTTGGACTATATCTACGAGCAGTACTTC
CASSLDYIYEQYF
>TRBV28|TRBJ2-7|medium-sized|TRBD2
TGTGCCAGCAGTCCTCTGACTAGCGGGTCCTCCTTCTACGAGCAGTACTTC
CASSPLTSGSSFYEQYF
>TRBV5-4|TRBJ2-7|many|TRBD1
TGTGCCAGCAGCTTTGACAGGGGATTTTCCTACGAGCAGTACTTC
CASSFDRGFSYEQYF
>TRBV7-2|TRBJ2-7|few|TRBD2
TGTGCCAGCAGCTACCCCGGGACTAGCCTCCACGAGCAGTACTTC
CASSYPGTSLHEQYF
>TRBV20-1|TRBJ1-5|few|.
TGCAGTGCTAGAGATCAGCAGGAAATATATAGCAATCAGCCCCAGCATTTT
CSARDQQEIYSNQPQHF
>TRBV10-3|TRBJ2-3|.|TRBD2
TGTGCCATCAGTGAGTCTGTTAGGACTAGCGGGGGAGATACGCAGTATTTT
CAISESVRTSGGDTQYF
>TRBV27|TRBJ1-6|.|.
TGTGCCAGCAGTTGGGGACTGAATTCACCCCTCCACTTT
CASSWGLNSPLHF
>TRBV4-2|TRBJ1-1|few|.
TGTGCCAGCAGCCCGCAGGACAGCAACACTGAAGCTTTCTTT
CASSPQDSNTEAFF